Presented here are 26 T cell receptor beta chains from one specimen sequenced in a study of blood T cell repertoires in COVID-19. Measured with immunoSEQ multiplex PCR; TCRdb has only the in-frame clones, and not every one. The table lists 200,000 to 300,000 clones, roughly 86% of them singletons, with under 5% in the top ten. Sequencing was carried out using peripheral blood. Every receptor here comes from a man aged 50 to 59 with acute or convalescent COVID-19.

This clone was detected only once. The chain uses TRBV24-1 and TRBJ2-3; 12 nucleotides agree with TRBD2. This CDR3 spans 17 amino acids. Losses at the gene ends were 0 bases for V and 4 bases for J; bases not matched to a gene: 4. In germline, CDR1 is KGHDR, CDR2 SFDVKD. The CDR3 reads CATSDLTSGRNADTQYF. CDR3 DNA: TGTGCCACCAGTGATTTGACTAGCGGGAGGAACGCAGATACGCAGTATTTT.

This clone was detected only once. The CDR3: CASSLVSFSTDTQYF. CDR3 DNA: TGTGCCAGCAGCTTGGTTAGTTTTAGCACAGATACGCAGTATTTT. The chain carries TRBV5-5 and TRBJ2-3; D is uncertain. Trimming stripped 0 bases from V and 0 bases from J, with 8 bases between. The CDR3 is made up of 15 amino acids. Germline V gene lookup returns CDR1 SGHKS and CDR2 YYEKEE (reference sequence).

The rearrangement uses TRBV7-9 and TRBJ1-2, with D uncertain. CDR1 and CDR2 from the germline V gene are SEHNR and FQNEAQ (reference sequence). CDR3 size: 14 residues. The germline V and J ends were trimmed by 1 base and 9 bases, with 15 bases remaining between them. This chain's CDR3 is CASSLGRGLDSYTF. For the CDR3, the DNA is TGTGCCAGCAGCTTAGGGCGCGGGTTGGATAGCTACACCTTC.

This chain joins TRBV7-3 and TRBJ2-5; TRBD2 aligns across 8 bases. Losses at the gene ends were 5 bases for V and 1 base for J; bases not matched to a gene: 9. The CDR3 spans 16 residues. Germline V gene data show CDR1 as SGHTA and CDR2 as FQGTGA. The CDR3 DNA reads TGTGCCAGCAGCCCGATAGGCGGGGGGACCCAAGAGACCCAGTACTTC. Its translation is CASSPIGGGTQETQYF.

The chain recombines TRBV6-5 with TRBJ2-1; D is perhaps TRBD2 (6 bases). CDR3 length: 16 residues. V was cut by 2 bases and J by 7 bases, with 18 bases left in between. Germline CDR1 reads MNHEY; CDR2 reads SVGAGI. The CDR3 DNA reads as TGTGCCAGCAGTTACGCGGGGTCACGCGGTGGGAATGAGCAGTTCTTC. This gives the protein CASSYAGSRGGNEQFF.

This chain uses TRBV11-3 with TRBJ2-2; maybe TRBD1 (5 bases). CDR1 is SGHNT, CDR2 YENEEA, per germline. Trimming took off 4 bases at V and 7 bases at J, with 16 bases between the two ends. CDR3 length equals 15 residues. The CDR3 sequence: CASSSRGARGGELFF. CDR3 bases: TGTGCCAGCAGCTCCCGTGGGGCGCGAGGCGGGGAGCTGTTTTTT.

Ten or more counts support this clone. This chain links TRBV27 with TRBJ1-1, with 7 bases aligning to TRBD1. V dropped 2 bases and J dropped 4; count of bases not matched to a gene: 4. The length of the CDR3 is 14 residues. Germline assignment: CDR1 MNHEY and CDR2 SMNVEV (reference sequence). CDR3 sequence reads: CASSLGGGGTEAFF. CDR3 coding DNA: TGTGCCAGCAGTTTAGGAGGGGGCGGCACTGAAGCTTTCTTT.

The chain carries TRBV9 and TRBJ2-1, with 11 bases identical to TRBD2. V trimming: 4 bases; J trimming: 12 bases; junction bases outside the gene matches: 15. This CDR3 region has 16 residues. Germline loops: CDR1 SGDLS, CDR2 YYNGEE. The CDR3 is CASSPLAGSGGGLQFF. CDR3 nucleotide sequence: TGTGCCAGCAGCCCCCTCGCCGGTAGCGGGGGGGGTTTGCAGTTCTTC. Looking up the rest from reference TRBV9 and TRBJ2-1 gives the full variable domain: DSGVTQTPKHLITATGQRVTLRCSPRSGDLSVYWYQQSLDQGLQFLIQYYNGEERAKGNILERFSAQQFPDLHSELNLSSLELGDSALYFCASSPLAGSGGGLQFFGPGTRLTVL.

The chain combines TRBV11-2 with TRBJ2-3, with 9 bases aligning to TRBD2. The V gene end was trimmed by 4 bases and the J gene end by 2 bases; junction bases not matched to a gene: 4. The CDR3 consists of 15 residues. From germline, CDR1 is SGHAT and CDR2 FQNNGV. The chain's CDR3 is CASSWPSGITDTQYF. DNA of the CDR3: TGTGCCAGCAGCTGGCCTAGCGGGATCACAGATACGCAGTATTTT. The whole variable domain, filled in from reference TRBV11-2 and TRBJ2-3, reads EAGVAQSPRYKIIEKRQSVAFWCNPISGHATLYWYQQILGQGPKLLIQFQNNGVVDDSQLPKDRFSAERLKGVDSTLKIQPAKLEDSAVYLCASSWPSGITDTQYFGPGTRLTVL.

CDR3 loop: CASSPLGTENTEAFF. Here the CDR3 DNA reads TGTGCCAGCTCACCACTTGGGACAGAAAACACTGAAGCTTTCTTT. The chain recombines TRBV18 with TRBJ1-1; 7 nucleotides align to TRBD1. J gave up 2 bases and V 1 base, and 4 bases lay outside the gene matches. Germline lookup yields CDR1 KGHSH and CDR2 LQKENI. The CDR3 is made up of 15 amino acids. Based on the CDR3 plus reference TRBV18 and TRBJ1-1, the full variable domain is NAGVMQNPRHLVRRRGQEARLRCSPMKGHSHVYWYRQLPEEGLKFMVYLQKENIIDESGMPKERFSAEFPKEGPSILRIQQVVRGDSAAYFCASSPLGTENTEAFFGQGTRLTVV.

This rearrangement joins TRBV29-1 to TRBJ2-3, with 9 bases aligning to TRBD2. The J segment lost 2 bases and the V segment lost 6 bases, leaving 12 bases of the junction unmatched. Germline V gene sequence: CDR1 SQVTM, CDR2 ANQGSEA. This CDR3 is built from 16 residues. Written as DNA, the CDR3 is TGCAGCGTCCGGCGCGGGAGGGGACCATCCACAGATACGCAGTATTTT. It yields the protein CSVRRGRGPSTDTQYF.

This clone was detected only once. The chain couples TRBV9 to TRBJ1-3; the D gene is possibly TRBD1 (5 bases). The V end was cut by 5 bases, the J end by 4 bases, with 13 bases between. This CDR3 comprises 14 residues. Germline CDR1 reads SGDLS; CDR2 reads YYNGEE. This chain's CDR3 is CASSRPGRGNTIYF. In DNA, the CDR3 is TGTGCCAGCAGTCGACCAGGGCGCGGAAACACCATATATTTT.

The count of this clone is one. The genes are TRBV18 and TRBJ2-5; D is unresolved. V was trimmed by 1 base and J by 0 bases, leaving 6 bases between them. The length of the CDR3 is 14 residues. The germline gives CDR1 KGHSH, CDR2 LQKENI. The CDR3 nucleotides are TGTGCCAGCTCACCACGAGGAAACCAAGAGACCCAGTACTTC. Amino acid sequence: CASSPRGNQETQYF.

V is TRBV5-4 and J is TRBJ2-1, with TRBD2 matching 11 bases. Per the germline V gene, CDR1 is SGHNT and CDR2 is YYREEE (reference sequence). The CDR3 spans 17 residues. V lost 0 bases to trimming and J lost 7 bases; unmatched junction nucleotides: 9. The CDR3 coding sequence is TGTGCCAGCAGCTTGGCCACTAGCGGGGGACCGGGGAATGAGCAGTTCTTC. This encodes CASSLATSGGPGNEQFF.

The chain combines TRBV10-3 with TRBJ1-1, with TRBD1 matching 7 bases. CDR3 length: 13 amino acids. V was clipped by 6 bases and J by 6 bases; unmatched bases: 7. Looked up from germline, CDR1 is ENHRY and CDR2 is SYGVKD. CDR3 protein: CAIRVDRDAEAFF. CDR3 coding DNA: TGTGCCATCAGAGTAGACAGGGACGCTGAAGCTTTCTTT.

This rearrangement joins TRBV5-1 to TRBJ2-5; possibly TRBD2 for D (5 bases). Trimming cost V 2 bases and J 1 base, with 12 bases left between them. CDR3 length: 15 residues. Germline V gene lookup returns CDR1 SGHRS and CDR2 YFSETQ. The CDR3: CASSFGGPAQETQYF. CDR3 DNA sequence: TGCGCCAGCAGCTTCGGAGGCCCTGCCCAAGAGACCCAGTACTTC.

This clone appeared once. This chain links TRBV19 with TRBJ1-3; the D gene is possibly TRBD1 (6 bases). The germline V gene has CDR1 LNHDA and CDR2 SQIVND (reference sequence). This CDR3 spans 14 amino acids. V shed 7 bases and J shed 7 bases, with 17 bases lying between them. CDR3 nucleotide sequence: TGTGCCAGTAAAGGCTACAGGGTTGGGAACACCATATATTTT. It is translated as CASKGYRVGNTIYF. The full variable domain, completed using reference TRBV19 and TRBJ1-3, is DGGITQSPKYLFRKEGQNVTLSCEQNLNHDAMYWYRQDPGQGLRLIYYSQIVNDFQKGDIAEGYSVSREKKESFPLTVTSAQKNPTAFYLCASKGYRVGNTIYFGEGSWLTVV.

This sequence joins TRBV6-5 and TRBJ2-3; 8 bases match TRBD1. The junction had 5 bases not matched to a gene; V was cut back by 5 bases and J by 4 bases. The CDR3 loop spans 14 amino acids. The germline V gene encodes CDR1 MNHEY and CDR2 SVGAGI. CDR3 in amino acids: CASSNTGGSDTQYF. For the CDR3, the DNA is TGTGCCAGCAGTAACACAGGGGGATCAGATACGCAGTATTTT.

The count of this clone is one. V and J are TRBV5-1 and TRBJ1-4; 7 bases match TRBD1. In germline, CDR1 is SGHRS, CDR2 YFSETQ. CDR3 size: 15 residues. V was pared by 2 bases and J by 3 bases, with 4 bases of the junction left unmatched. For the CDR3, the DNA is TGCGCCAGCAGCTTAGGGGGCCGGGCTAATGAAAAACTGTTTTTT. This encodes CASSLGGRANEKLFF.

The chain joins TRBV12-5 to TRBJ2-1; perhaps TRBD2 as D (5 bases). This CDR3 comprises 16 residues. The V gene lost 5 bases and the J gene lost 2 bases, with 16 bases spanning the gap. Germline loops: CDR1 LGHNT, CDR2 FRNRAP. CDR3 loop: CASGRPLVEAYNEQFF. The CDR3, as DNA: TGTGCTAGTGGTCGCCCCTTAGTGGAGGCCTACAATGAGCAGTTCTTC.

The chain couples TRBV6-5 to TRBJ2-7, with 11 bases fitting TRBD2. Germline CDR1 reads MNHEY; CDR2 reads SVGAGI. The CDR3 spans 13 residues. J gave up 2 bases and V 8 bases, and 2 bases lay outside the gene matches. CDR3 nucleotide sequence: TGTGCCAGCGGGACTAGCGGAGCCTACGAGCAGTACTTC. This codes for CASGTSGAYEQYF.

The rearrangement links TRBV14 to TRBJ1-2; a possible D gene is TRBD1 (6 bases). V was trimmed by 0 bases and J by 5 bases, leaving 16 bases between them. This CDR3 comprises 16 residues. Germline V lookup: CDR1 SGHDN, CDR2 FVKESK. The CDR3 nucleotides are TGTGCCAGCAGCCAAGATTGGGCCAGGGGCCCTTATGGCTACACCTTC. The encoded protein is CASSQDWARGPYGYTF.

The rearrangement joins TRBV18 to TRBJ2-3, with a weak D call TRBD1 (6 bases). The CDR3 extends over 16 amino acids. Germline assignment: CDR1 KGHSH and CDR2 LQKENI. Trimming cost V 3 bases and J 1 base, with 14 bases left between them. The CDR3 nucleotides are TGTGCCAGCTCACCGGACAGTAAATTACGCACAGATACGCAGTATTTT. Residues: CASSPDSKLRTDTQYF.

This sequence joins TRBV18 and TRBJ1-6; TRBD1 matches at 7 bases. This CDR3 spans 18 amino acids. Trimming at V came to 2 bases and at J to 5 bases, leaving 12 bases not matched to a gene. Per the germline V gene, CDR1 is KGHSH and CDR2 is LQKENI. The CDR3: CASSPYHRDSSNNSPLHF. DNA of the CDR3: TGTGCCAGCTCACCATACCACCGGGACAGTTCTAATAATTCACCCCTCCACTTT.

This rearrangement joins TRBV11-2 to TRBJ1-2, with D maybe TRBD1 (5 bases). The CDR3 has 15 amino acids. Germline assignment: CDR1 SGHAT and CDR2 FQNNGV. V shed 1 base and J shed 2 bases, with 11 bases lying between them. The CDR3 sequence: CASSLAGGKNYGYTF. The CDR3 DNA reads TGTGCCAGCAGCTTAGCCGGGGGTAAGAACTATGGCTACACCTTC.

CDR3 DNA sequence: TGCGCCAGCAGCCAAGATGAGTGGGGGGGGGATTCACCCCTCCACTTT. Translating gives CASSQDEWGGDSPLHF. This rearrangement joins TRBV4-1 to TRBJ1-6, with D maybe TRBD1 (5 bases). There are 16 residues in the CDR3. Trimming took off 0 bases at V and 8 bases at J, with 14 bases between the two ends. In germline, CDR1 is MGHRA, CDR2 YSYEKL.